Listed here are 28 T cell receptor beta chains from one sample, sequenced in a study of blood T cell repertoires in COVID-19. Sequenced by immunoSEQ multiplex PCR; TCRdb stores in-frame clones only, minus some. The repertoire holds 160,000 or so clones, roughly 80% seen once, with roughly 14% in the top ten. Input material: peripheral blood. All receptors derive from a woman of 80 years or more with acute or convalescent COVID-19.

This clone was picked up a small number of times. The chain joins TRBV2 to TRBJ1-4; 7 nucleotides align to TRBD1. The CDR3 length is 15 residues. CDR1 is SNHLY, CDR2 FYNNEI, per germline. The V segment lost 5 bases and the J segment 3 bases; nucleotides outside the gene matches: 6. The CDR3: CASSLRGPSNEKLFF. The CDR3, as DNA: TGTGCCAGCAGTCTTAGGGGGCCCTCTAATGAAAAACTGTTTTTT.

The sample holds one count of this clone. The rearrangement joins TRBV7-8 to TRBJ2-1; TRBD2 might be the D (5 bases). CDR1 SGHVS and CDR2 FQNEAQ come from the germline V gene. V lost 3 bases to trimming and J lost 7 bases, with 13 bases between them. This CDR3 contains 14 residues. The CDR3: CASSFRGFGNEQFF. Here the CDR3 DNA reads TGTGCCAGCAGCTTCCGGGGTTTTGGGAATGAGCAGTTCTTC.

As for this clone: The identical CDR3 is also encoded by other nucleotide sequences in the sample. This chain joins TRBV2 and TRBJ2-3; D gene uncertain. The CDR3 loop spans 12 amino acids. Deletions cut 4 bases from V and 2 bases from J, with 4 bases between. Germline V gene data show CDR1 as SNHLY and CDR2 as FYNNEI. The CDR3 region has the DNA TGTGCCAGCAGTGCTATCACAGATACGCAGTATTTT. Translated: CASSAITDTQYF.

The V call is TRBV6-6, the J call TRBJ2-3; possible D gene TRBD2, 6 bases. Trimming removed 4 bases from V and 5 bases from J, with 19 bases in between. The germline gives CDR1 MNHNY, CDR2 SVGAGI (reference sequence). The CDR3 length is 16 residues. CDR3 loop: CASSSLASGRGDTQYF. Written as DNA, the CDR3 is TGTGCCAGCAGTTCCCTTGCCAGCGGGCGGGGAGATACGCAGTATTTT.

The J gene is TRBJ2-4, the V gene TRBV4-1; D remains ambiguous. Germline CDR1 and CDR2: MGHRA and YSYEKL. The ends were cut back, 1 base at V and 1 base at J, with 5 bases in the middle. The CDR3 has 14 residues. The CDR3 spells CASSQGRAKNIQYF. Here the CDR3 DNA reads TGCGCCAGCAGCCAAGGCAGGGCCAAAAACATTCAGTACTTC.

This chain connects TRBV11-2 to TRBJ2-1; perhaps TRBD2 as D (5 bases). The CDR3 is 14 residues long. V lost 1 base and J lost 8, with 12 bases in between. Per germline, CDR1 SGHAT and CDR2 FQNNGV. The CDR3 DNA follows: TGTGCCAGCAGCTTAGCGGGGTATAGGGATGAGCAGTTCTTC. Amino acid sequence: CASSLAGYRDEQFF.

The V call is TRBV27, the J call TRBJ1-5; D might be TRBD1 (6 bases). V lost 6 bases and J lost 2, with 11 bases in between. The CDR3 spans 14 residues. Germline V gene lookup returns CDR1 MNHEY and CDR2 SMNVEV (reference sequence). The chain's CDR3 is CASRGGSGNQPQHF. Here the CDR3 DNA reads TGTGCCAGCAGAGGGGGTTCCGGCAATCAGCCCCAGCATTTT.

The chain links TRBV30 to TRBJ2-5, with a weak D call TRBD1 (6 bases). CDR3 length: 14 amino acids. V was shortened by 2 bases and J by 5 bases, with 15 bases between the two germline ends. Germline assignment: CDR1 GTSNPN and CDR2 SVGIG (reference sequence). Here the CDR3 reads CAWSPGTRTETQYF. The CDR3 region has the DNA TGTGCCTGGAGTCCCGGGACACGTACGGAGACCCAGTACTTC.

V and J are TRBV28 and TRBJ1-6; 10 positions match TRBD1. The CDR3 sequence is 14 residues long. V shed 6 bases and J 5 bases; nucleotides not matched to a gene: 1. CDR1 is MDHEN, CDR2 SYDVKM, per germline. CDR3 DNA: TGTGCCAGCAGGGGGACAGGGGATAATTCACCCCTCCACTTT. Its translation is CASRGTGDNSPLHF.

This sequence joins TRBV6-1 and TRBJ1-2; D is perhaps TRBD1 (5 bases). Germline-derived CDR1 and CDR2 are MNHNS and SASEGT. The length of the CDR3 is 15 residues. Trimming took 6 bases from V and 4 from J, leaving 18 bases between them. The CDR3 reads CASRVRVPPGYGYTF. The CDR3 DNA is TGTGCCAGCAGGGTCAGGGTACCCCCGGGCTATGGCTACACCTTC.

This chain uses TRBV6-1 with TRBJ2-7; D perhaps matches TRBD1 (5 bases). The CDR3 totals 15 residues. With 0 bases removed from V and 2 bases from J, the gap between germline ends came to 11 bases. From germline, CDR1 is MNHNS and CDR2 SASEGT. CDR3 sequence reads: CASSEAHSRAYEQYF. The CDR3 DNA sequence: TGTGCCAGCAGTGAAGCGCATTCCAGGGCCTACGAGCAGTACTTC.

This clone has just a few counts. V and J are TRBV6-6 and TRBJ2-5; possibly TRBD2 for D (6 bases). Trimming pared 10 bases from V and 1 base from J, leaving 22 bases between. There are 16 residues in the CDR3. Germline loops: CDR1 MNHNY, CDR2 SVGAGI (reference sequence). CDR3 in DNA: TGTGCCACTAGCGACCCGAGCGGAGGCCTCCAAGAGACCCAGTACTTC. As protein: CATSDPSGGLQETQYF.

The rearrangement uses TRBV5-1 and TRBJ2-3; D remains unclear. The CDR3 covers 15 residues. Germline CDR1 is SGHRS and CDR2 is YFSETQ. Trimming removed 5 bases from V and 0 bases from J, with 13 bases in between. The CDR3 region is CASSRSASSTDTQYF. CDR3 DNA: TGCGCCAGCAGTCGAAGCGCCTCTAGCACAGATACGCAGTATTTT.

The V call is TRBV19, the J call TRBJ2-5, with a weak D call TRBD1 (5 bases). Germline V lookup: CDR1 LNHDA, CDR2 SQIVND (reference sequence). The CDR3 is 13 residues long. V shed 1 base and J shed 7 bases, with 10 bases lying between them. The CDR3 loop reads CASSIARASTQYF. CDR3 DNA: TGTGCCAGTAGTATAGCCAGGGCTTCGACCCAGTACTTC.

This clone appeared a single time. In nucleotides, the CDR3 is TGTGCCAGCGTATTTTCACAGGGGGCAGATTCACCCCTCCACTTT. Translated: CASVFSQGADSPLHF. The V call is TRBV6-5, the J call TRBJ1-6; 9 nucleotides line up with TRBD1. From germline, CDR1 is MNHEY and CDR2 SVGAGI. V shed 8 bases, J shed 8 bases, and the junction held 10 bases outside the gene matches. The CDR3 is made up of 15 amino acids.

The genes are TRBV9 and TRBJ2-3; the D gene is possibly TRBD2 (5 bases). The V gene's germline CDR1 is SGDLS and CDR2 YYNGEE. This CDR3 has 14 amino acids. V lost 1 base and J 2 bases, leaving 8 bases between the germline ends. Here the CDR3 reads CASSVRSATDTQYF. The CDR3 DNA follows: TGTGCCAGCAGCGTACGTAGCGCCACAGATACGCAGTATTTT.

The chain employs TRBV6-2 or TRBV6-3 and TRBJ2-1; 8 nucleotides align to TRBD2. Germline V CDR1 and CDR2: MNHEY, SVGEGT. J gave up 1 base and V 0 bases, and 8 bases lay outside the gene matches. The CDR3 extends over 18 amino acids. CDR3 amino acids: CASSYSSRAGGSYNEQFF. The CDR3 nucleotides are TGTGCCAGCAGTTACTCAAGCAGGGCGGGGGGTTCCTACAATGAGCAGTTCTTC.

The rearrangement joins TRBV11-2 to TRBJ2-1, with D uncertain. This CDR3 contains 15 residues. Trimming shortened V by 2 bases and J by 0 bases, and 8 bases separated the two germline ends. Germline V CDR1 and CDR2: SGHAT, FQNNGV. CDR3 sequence (DNA): TGTGCCAGCAGCTTAATTGGCGGCTCCTACAATGAGCAGTTCTTC. Its translation: CASSLIGGSYNEQFF.

V gene TRBV5-1 combines with J gene TRBJ1-6, with 9 positions matching TRBD1. There are 15 residues in the CDR3. Germline V CDR1 and CDR2: SGHRS, YFSETQ. V dropped 1 base and J dropped 5; count of bases not matched to a gene: 1. The CDR3 region is CASSLTGGDNSPLHF. CDR3 in DNA: TGCGCCAGCAGCTTGACAGGGGGCGATAATTCACCCCTCCACTTT.

The chain joins TRBV2 to TRBJ1-2; D not resolved. The CDR3 loop spans 14 amino acids. CDR1 and CDR2 from the germline V gene are SNHLY and FYNNEI. Trimming shortened V by 0 bases and J by 6 bases, and 11 bases separated the two germline ends. The CDR3 loop reads CASSEARISDGYTF. The CDR3 DNA follows: TGTGCCAGCAGTGAAGCGCGGATTTCCGATGGCTACACCTTC.

The chain couples TRBV28 to TRBJ1-6; D unclear. Trimming cost V 6 bases and J 0 bases, with 15 bases left between them. The CDR3 runs 17 residues. The germline V gene encodes CDR1 MDHEN and CDR2 SYDVKM. DNA for the CDR3: TGTGCCAGCAGCCGCGAGAGAAGGAGCTCCTATAATTCACCCCTCCACTTT. Translation: CASSRERRSSYNSPLHF.

This clone was counted once. V and J are TRBV5-5 and TRBJ1-2; D is undetermined. Trimming removed 0 bases from V and 5 bases from J, with 11 bases in between. The length of the CDR3 is 14 residues. Germline loops: CDR1 SGHKS, CDR2 YYEKEE (reference sequence). CDR3 DNA: TGTGCCAGCAGCTTGGTATTAGAGCCATATGGCTACACCTTC. Protein: CASSLVLEPYGYTF.

V is TRBV2 and J is TRBJ2-1; D is possibly TRBD2 (6 bases). CDR3 size: 15 residues. V lost 4 bases and J lost 6, with 16 bases in between. Germline V lookup: CDR1 SNHLY, CDR2 FYNNEI. The CDR3 is CASSAGLGRSNEQFF. As DNA, the CDR3 is TGTGCCAGCAGTGCGGGCCTAGGGAGGAGCAATGAGCAGTTCTTC.

This clone came up a few times. The chain is built from TRBV3-1 (or the pseudogene TRBV3-2) and TRBJ2-7; no clear D. CDR1 is LGHDT and CDR2 is YNNKEL in the germline V gene (reference sequence). This CDR3 is 15 amino acids long. Trimming stripped 1 base from V and 3 bases from J, with 13 bases between. The CDR3 protein is CASSQGSSRRYEQYF. As DNA, the CDR3 is TGTGCCAGCAGCCAAGGGTCTTCGCGGCGCTACGAGCAGTACTTC.

V gene TRBV27 combines with J gene TRBJ2-7; possible D gene TRBD1, 6 bases. The CDR3 has 20 residues. The ends were cut back, 7 bases at V and 2 bases at J, with 33 bases in the middle. Germline V gene sequence: CDR1 MNHEY, CDR2 SMNVEV (reference sequence). The chain's CDR3 is CASTLGPTGNVFVVPYEQYF. In DNA form, the CDR3 reads TGTGCCAGCACCTTGGGGCCTACAGGGAACGTCTTCGTGGTTCCCTACGAGCAGTACTTC.

The chain has TRBV5-1 and TRBJ2-1; TRBD2 is a possible D gene (5 bases). The CDR3 contains 14 residues. Trimming cost V 4 bases and J 2 bases, with 10 bases left between them. From germline, CDR1 is SGHRS and CDR2 YFSETQ. CDR3 region: CASSPSGPYNEQFF. The CDR3 nucleotides read TGCGCCAGCAGCCCGAGCGGCCCCTACAATGAGCAGTTCTTC.

This clone was counted only a few times. For the CDR3, the DNA is TGTGCCAGCAGCCAAGGGAGGAGTACAGATTACACAGATACGCAGTATTTT. This encodes CASSQGRSTDYTDTQYF. The V and J genes are TRBV3-1 (or the pseudogene TRBV3-2) and TRBJ2-3; tentatively, D is TRBD2 (5 bases). V dropped 1 base and J dropped 2 bases, with 16 bases sitting between them. This CDR3 comprises 17 residues. CDR1 and CDR2 from the germline V gene are LGHDT and YNNKEL (reference sequence).

The rearrangement joins TRBV7-2 to TRBJ2-7, with a tentative D call TRBD1 (6 bases). From germline, CDR1 is SGHTA and CDR2 FQGNSA. Trimming removed 6 bases from V and 6 bases from J, with 15 bases in between. CDR3 length: 13 amino acids. The CDR3 coding sequence is TGTGCCAGCAGGGATAGGGGACAAGGCGAGCAGTACTTC. Its protein product is CASRDRGQGEQYF.